The source of this TCR beta chain is a study of T cell responses to AZD1222 COVID-19 vaccine. General study findings and limits: At baseline, just a handful of AZD1222 recipients tested seropositive. The span of vaccine-associated CD4 TCRs extended across spike, with dominance at 160-218 and 743-854. Scientists sampled the repertoires only once the peak T cell response had passed.

Points on this clone: What it binds is unknown.

The repertoire was sequenced with immunoSEQ multiplex PCR; TCRdb's copy has only in-frame clones and lacks some. The repertoire has approximately 90,000 clones, roughly 89% of them found once; the top ten carry about 2%. The CDR3 sequence is 17 residues long. From germline, CDR1 is SGHAT and CDR2 FQNNGV. The V and J ends lost 4 bases and 0 bases respectively, with 17 bases between them. The chain uses TRBV11-2 and TRBJ2-3; D unclear. This sample comprised peripheral blood, obtained on day 0 of AZD1222 vaccination. The origin of this receptor is an adult in good health. The CDR3 loop reads CASSYRPGVLSTDTQYF. For the CDR3, the DNA is TGTGCCAGCAGCTACCGCCCCGGCGTTCTTAGCACAGATACGCAGTATTTT.